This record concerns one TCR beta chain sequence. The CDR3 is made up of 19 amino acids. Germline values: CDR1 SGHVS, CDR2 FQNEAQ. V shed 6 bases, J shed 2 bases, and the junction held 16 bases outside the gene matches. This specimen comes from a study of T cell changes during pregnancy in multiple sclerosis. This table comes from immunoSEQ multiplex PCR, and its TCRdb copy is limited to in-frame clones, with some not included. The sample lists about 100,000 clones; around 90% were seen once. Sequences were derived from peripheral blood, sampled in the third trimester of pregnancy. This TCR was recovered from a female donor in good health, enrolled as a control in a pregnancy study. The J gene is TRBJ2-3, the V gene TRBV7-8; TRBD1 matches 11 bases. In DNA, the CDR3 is TGTGCCAGCAGTTCAGGGGGACAGGGGGAACTACCCTTCACAGATACGCAGTATTTT. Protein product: CASSSGGQGELPFTDTQYF.